The present entry profiles one TCR beta chain with its context. The data are from a study of T-cell memory formation after mild COVID-19. TCRdb ran MiXCR on the 5' RACE reads and lists one entry per CDR3 protein. The sample consists of about 150,000 distinct CDR3 sequences, over 10% of them appearing once. The CDR3 runs 15 residues. CDR1 and CDR2 (germline): DFQATT, SNEGSKA (reference sequence). With 2 bases removed from V and 1 base from J, the gap between germline ends came to 14 bases. The receptor was isolated from a man aged 18 to 29 who had mild COVID-19 (a few samples of this study predate the infection). Cell type and time point are not known. Sequenced: PBMCs or a T cell subset sorted from them (not recorded which). The chain joins TRBV20-1 to TRBJ1-1, with D maybe TRBD1 (6 bases). The CDR3 loop reads CSARSPGVANTEAFF. The CDR3 region has the DNA TGCAGTGCTAGATCCCCAGGGGTTGCGAACACTGAAGCTTTCTTT.